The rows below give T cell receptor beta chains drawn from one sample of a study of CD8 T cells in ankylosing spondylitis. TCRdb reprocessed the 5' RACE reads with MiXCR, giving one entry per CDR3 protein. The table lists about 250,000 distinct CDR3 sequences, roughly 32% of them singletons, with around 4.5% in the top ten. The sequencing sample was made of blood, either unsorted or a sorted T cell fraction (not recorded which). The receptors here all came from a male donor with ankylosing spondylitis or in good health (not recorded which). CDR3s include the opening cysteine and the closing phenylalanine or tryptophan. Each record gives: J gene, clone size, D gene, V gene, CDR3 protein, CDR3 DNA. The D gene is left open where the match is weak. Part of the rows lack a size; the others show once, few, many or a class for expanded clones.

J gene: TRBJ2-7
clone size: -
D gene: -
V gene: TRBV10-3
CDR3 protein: CAISESDGDGGEQYF
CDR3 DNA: TGTGCCATCAGTGAGTCAGACGGGGACGGTGGCGAGCAGTACTTC

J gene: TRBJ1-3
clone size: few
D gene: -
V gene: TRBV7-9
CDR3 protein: CASSPTGASGNTIYF
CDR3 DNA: TGTGCCAGCAGTCCCACAGGTGCCTCTGGAAACACCATATATTTT

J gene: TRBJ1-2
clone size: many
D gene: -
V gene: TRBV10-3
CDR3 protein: CAISEGGYTF
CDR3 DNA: TGTGCCATCAGTGAAGGGGGCTACACCTTC

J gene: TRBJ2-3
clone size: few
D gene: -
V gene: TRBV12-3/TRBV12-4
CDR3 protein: CASNPSGSTDTQYF
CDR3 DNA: TGTGCCAGCAACCCTTCAGGGAGCACAGATACGCAGTATTTT

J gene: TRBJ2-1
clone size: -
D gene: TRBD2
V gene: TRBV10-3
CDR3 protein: CAISSGGGEQFF
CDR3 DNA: TGTGCCATCAGTTCCGGGGGGGGTGAGCAGTTCTTC

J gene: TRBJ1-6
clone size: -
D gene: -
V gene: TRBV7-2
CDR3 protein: CASSLGGGLDSPLHF
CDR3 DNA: TGTGCCAGCAGCTTGGGGGGGGGGCTGGATTCACCCCTCCACTTT

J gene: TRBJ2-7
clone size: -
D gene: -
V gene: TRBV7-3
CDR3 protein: CASSLSLRNLGRGHYEQYF
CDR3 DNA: TGTGCCAGCAGCTTAAGTTTAAGGAATCTGGGGAGGGGACACTACGAGCAGTACTTC

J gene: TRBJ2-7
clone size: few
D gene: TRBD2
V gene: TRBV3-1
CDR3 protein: CASSPISSGEGHEQYF
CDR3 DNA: TGTGCCAGCAGCCCCATTTCTAGCGGGGAGGGCCACGAGCAGTACTTC

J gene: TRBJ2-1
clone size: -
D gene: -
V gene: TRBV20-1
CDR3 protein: CSGPQGTGEQFF
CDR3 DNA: TGCAGTGGCCCACAGGGAACCGGTGAGCAGTTCTTC

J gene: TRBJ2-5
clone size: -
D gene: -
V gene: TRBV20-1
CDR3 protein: CSARQEYQETQYF
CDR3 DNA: TGCAGTGCTAGGCAGGAGTACCAAGAGACCCAGTACTTC

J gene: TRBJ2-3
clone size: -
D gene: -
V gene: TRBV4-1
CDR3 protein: CASSRSDGQGGADTQYF
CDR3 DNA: TGCGCCAGCAGCCGTAGCGATGGACAGGGAGGGGCAGATACGCAGTATTTT

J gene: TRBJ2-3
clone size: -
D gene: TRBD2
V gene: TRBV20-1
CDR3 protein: CSAPGLADSDTQYF
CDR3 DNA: TGCAGTGCTCCGGGACTAGCGGATTCAGATACGCAGTATTTT

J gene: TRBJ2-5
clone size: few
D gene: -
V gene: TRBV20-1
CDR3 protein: CSLWIAPETQYF
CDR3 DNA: TGCAGTCTCTGGATAGCACCAGAGACCCAGTACTTC

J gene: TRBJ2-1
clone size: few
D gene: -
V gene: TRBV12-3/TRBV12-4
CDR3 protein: CASSPRTHSYNEQFF
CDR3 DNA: TGTGCCAGCAGTCCCCGGACTCACTCCTACAATGAGCAGTTCTTC

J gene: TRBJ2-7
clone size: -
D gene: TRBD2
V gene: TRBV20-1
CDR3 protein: CSAKLLAGSYEQYF
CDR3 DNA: TGCAGTGCTAAACTACTAGCGGGGTCCTACGAGCAGTACTTC

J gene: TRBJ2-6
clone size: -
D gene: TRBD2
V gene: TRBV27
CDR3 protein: CASSILAGINSGANVLTF
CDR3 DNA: TGTGCCAGCAGTATACTAGCGGGAATTAACTCTGGGGCCAACGTCCTGACTTTC

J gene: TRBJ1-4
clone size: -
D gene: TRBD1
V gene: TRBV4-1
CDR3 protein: CASSQEGGGEKLFF
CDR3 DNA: TGCGCCAGCAGCCAAGAAGGGGGCGGTGAAAAACTGTTTTTT

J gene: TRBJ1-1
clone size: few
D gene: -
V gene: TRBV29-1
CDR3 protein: CSVDSGDTEAFF
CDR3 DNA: TGCAGCGTTGATTCGGGGGACACTGAAGCTTTCTTT

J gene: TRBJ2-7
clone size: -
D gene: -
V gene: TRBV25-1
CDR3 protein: CASSEGTGSVAYEQYF
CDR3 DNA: TGTGCCAGCAGTGAGGGAACTGGATCGGTAGCCTACGAGCAGTACTTC

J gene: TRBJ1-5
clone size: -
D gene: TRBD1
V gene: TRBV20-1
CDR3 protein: CSARSGTGFGNQPQHF
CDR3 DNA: TGCAGTGCTAGATCCGGGACAGGGTTTGGCAATCAGCCCCAGCATTTT

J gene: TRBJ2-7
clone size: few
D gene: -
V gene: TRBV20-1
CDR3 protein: CSAREGRRGNEQYF
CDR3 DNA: TGCAGTGCTAGAGAAGGAAGACGGGGCAACGAGCAGTACTTC

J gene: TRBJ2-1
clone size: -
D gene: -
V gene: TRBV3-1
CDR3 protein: CASSQGGGTGEQFF
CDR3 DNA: TGTGCCAGCAGCCAAGGCGGGGGCACGGGTGAGCAGTTCTTC

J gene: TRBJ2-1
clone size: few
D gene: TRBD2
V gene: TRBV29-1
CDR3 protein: CSVEPIAGGLNEQFF
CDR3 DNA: TGCAGCGTTGAACCTATAGCGGGGGGGCTTAATGAGCAGTTCTTC

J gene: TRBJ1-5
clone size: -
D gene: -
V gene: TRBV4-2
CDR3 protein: CASSPEAGYSNQPQHF
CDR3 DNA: TGTGCCAGCAGCCCAGAGGCCGGGTATAGCAATCAGCCCCAGCATTTT

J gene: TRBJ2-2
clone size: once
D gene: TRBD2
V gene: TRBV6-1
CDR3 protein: CASSLYGGALSGELFF
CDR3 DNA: TGTGCCAGCAGTCTCTACGGGGGGGCCCTTAGCGGGGAGCTGTTTTTT

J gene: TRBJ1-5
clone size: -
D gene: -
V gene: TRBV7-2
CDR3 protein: CASSLSVGGGPQHF
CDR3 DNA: TGTGCCAGCAGCTTAAGCGTCGGCGGAGGGCCCCAGCATTTT

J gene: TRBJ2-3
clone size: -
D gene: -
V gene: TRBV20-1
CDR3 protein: CSALGGGSDTQYF
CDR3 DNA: TGCAGTGCTCTGGGTGGGGGCTCAGATACGCAGTATTTT

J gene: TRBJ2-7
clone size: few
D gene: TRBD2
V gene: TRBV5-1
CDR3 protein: CASSQRDSYEQYF
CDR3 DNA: TGCGCCAGCAGCCAGCGGGATTCCTACGAGCAGTACTTC

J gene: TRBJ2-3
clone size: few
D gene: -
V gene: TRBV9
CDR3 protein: CASSVEARSGDTQYF
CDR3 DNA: TGTGCCAGCAGCGTAGAAGCTCGGAGCGGGGATACGCAGTATTTT

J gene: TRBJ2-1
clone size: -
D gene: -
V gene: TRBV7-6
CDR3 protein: CASMRTEQGNEQFF
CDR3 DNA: TGTGCCAGCATGCGGACGGAGCAGGGGAATGAGCAGTTCTTC

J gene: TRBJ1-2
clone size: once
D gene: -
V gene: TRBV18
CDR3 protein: CASSPPSGSGGNYGYTF
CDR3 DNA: TGTGCCAGCTCACCACCGTCTGGATCCGGGGGCAACTATGGCTACACCTTC

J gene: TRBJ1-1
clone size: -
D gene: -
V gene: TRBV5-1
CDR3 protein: CASSFGNTRTNTEAFF
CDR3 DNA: TGCGCCAGCAGCTTTGGGAATACGAGAACGAACACTGAAGCTTTCTTT

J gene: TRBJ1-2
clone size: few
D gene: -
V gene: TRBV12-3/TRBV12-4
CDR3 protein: CASSLDDNYGYTF
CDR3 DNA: TGTGCCAGCAGTTTAGATGACAACTATGGCTACACCTTC

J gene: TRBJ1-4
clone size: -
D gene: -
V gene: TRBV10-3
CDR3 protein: CAISGPGDTEKLFF
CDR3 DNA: TGTGCCATCAGTGGTCCCGGAGATACTGAAAAACTGTTTTTT

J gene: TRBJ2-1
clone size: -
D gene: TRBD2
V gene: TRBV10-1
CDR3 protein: CASSESSGGYNEQFF
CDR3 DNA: TGCGCCAGCAGTGAGTCTAGCGGGGGTTACAATGAGCAGTTCTTC

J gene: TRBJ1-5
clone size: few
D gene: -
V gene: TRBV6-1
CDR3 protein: CASSRTVYSNQPQHF
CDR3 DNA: TGTGCCAGCAGTCGGACGGTGTATAGCAATCAGCCCCAGCATTTT

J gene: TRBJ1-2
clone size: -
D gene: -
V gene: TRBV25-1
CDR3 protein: CASRDTGRSNYGYTF
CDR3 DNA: TGTGCCAGCAGGGATACGGGACGGTCTAACTATGGCTACACCTTC

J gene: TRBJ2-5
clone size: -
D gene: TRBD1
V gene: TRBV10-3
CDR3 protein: CAISEAGTGAQETQYF
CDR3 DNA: TGTGCCATCAGTGAGGCCGGGACAGGGGCCCAAGAGACCCAGTACTTC

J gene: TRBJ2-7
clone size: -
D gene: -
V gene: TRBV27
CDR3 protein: CASSSPGLNPHEQYF
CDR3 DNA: TGTGCCAGCAGTTCGCCGGGACTTAATCCTCACGAGCAGTACTTC

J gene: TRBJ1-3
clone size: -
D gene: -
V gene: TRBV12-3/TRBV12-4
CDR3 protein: CASSLRMSGNTIYF
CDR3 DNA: TGTGCCAGCAGTTTACGGATGTCTGGAAACACCATATATTTT

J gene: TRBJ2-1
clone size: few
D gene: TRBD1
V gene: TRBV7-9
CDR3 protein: CASSPTTGNFYNEQFF
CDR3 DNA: TGTGCCAGCAGCCCGACGACAGGGAATTTTTACAATGAGCAGTTCTTC

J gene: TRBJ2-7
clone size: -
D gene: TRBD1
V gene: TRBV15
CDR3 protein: CATSRSRQGQTYQYF
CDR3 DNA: TGTGCCACCAGCAGATCTCGACAGGGTCAGACATATCAGTACTTC

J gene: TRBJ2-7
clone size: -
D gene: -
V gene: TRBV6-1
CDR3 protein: CASSRRQGRPSYEQYF
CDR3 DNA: TGTGCCAGCAGCCGAAGGCAGGGCAGGCCCTCCTACGAGCAGTACTTC

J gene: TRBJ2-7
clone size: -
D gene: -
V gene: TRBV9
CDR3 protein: CASSVEGRVYEQYF
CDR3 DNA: TGTGCCAGCAGCGTAGAAGGCAGGGTCTACGAGCAGTACTTC

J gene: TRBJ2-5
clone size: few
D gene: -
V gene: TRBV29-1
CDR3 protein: CSVEMIREQETQYF
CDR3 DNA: TGCAGCGTTGAAATGATCAGGGAGCAAGAGACCCAGTACTTC

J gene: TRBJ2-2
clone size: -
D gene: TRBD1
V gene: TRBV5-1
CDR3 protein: CASSLDRGTTGELFF
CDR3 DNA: TGCGCCAGCAGCCTGGACAGGGGAACCACCGGGGAGCTGTTTTTT

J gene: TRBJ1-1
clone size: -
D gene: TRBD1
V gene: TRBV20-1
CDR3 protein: CSARYRGPSTEAFF
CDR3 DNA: TGCAGTGCTAGATACAGGGGGCCGTCCACTGAAGCTTTCTTT

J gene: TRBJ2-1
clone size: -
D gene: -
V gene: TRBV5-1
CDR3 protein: CASWPRGARSYNEQFF
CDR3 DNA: TGCGCCAGCTGGCCTCGGGGGGCACGATCCTACAATGAGCAGTTCTTC

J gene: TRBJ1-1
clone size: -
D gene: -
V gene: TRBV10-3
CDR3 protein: CAISDKVSNTEAFF
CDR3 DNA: TGTGCCATCAGTGACAAGGTCTCGAACACTGAAGCTTTCTTT

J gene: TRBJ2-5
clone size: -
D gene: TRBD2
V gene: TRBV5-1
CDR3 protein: CASSPQTSGNQETQYF
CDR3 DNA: TGCGCCAGCAGCCCCCAGACTAGCGGGAACCAAGAGACCCAGTACTTC

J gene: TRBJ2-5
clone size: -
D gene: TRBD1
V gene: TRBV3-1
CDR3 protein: CASSQETGVWETQYF
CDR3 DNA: TGTGCCAGCAGCCAAGAAACAGGGGTTTGGGAGACCCAGTACTTC

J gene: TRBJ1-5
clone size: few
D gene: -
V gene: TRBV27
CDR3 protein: CASSLGPHQPQHF
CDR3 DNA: TGTGCCAGCAGTTTAGGGCCCCATCAGCCCCAGCATTTT